The T cell receptor (beta chain) described here comes from a study of blood T cell repertoires in COVID-19. In the study overall: Both acute and convalescent COVID-19 samples were obtained from the United States, Italy and Spain. T cells, B-cell-depleted T cells, or PBMCs provided the cDNA or gDNA that served as material.

As handled by the study authors: Amplified reference gene primers provided the basis for estimating nucleated cell counts. Sequenced by immunoSEQ multiplex PCR; TCRdb stores in-frame clones only, minus some. V, J and clone size are taken as reported in that table, and D and trimming were inferred from the DNA itself. This sample yields approximately 120,000 clones, of which 65% to 90% are seen a single time; roughly 6.7% belongs to the top ten. The CDR3 has 17 amino acids. V dropped 2 bases and J dropped 4; count of bases not matched to a gene: 12. Germline CDR1 and CDR2: SGHRS and YFSETQ. The sequenced material came from peripheral blood. The V call is TRBV5-1, the J call TRBJ2-5; 9 bases line up with TRBD2. The TCR originated in a man older than 75 with active or convalescent COVID-19. This CDR3 is CASSLVPSGDLLETQYF. CDR3 sequence (DNA): TGCGCCAGCAGCTTAGTACCTAGCGGGGACTTATTAGAGACCCAGTACTTC. The full variable domain, completed using reference TRBV5-1 and TRBJ2-5, is KAGVTQTPRYLIKTRGQQVTLSCSPISGHRSVSWYQQTPGQGLQFLFEYFSETQRNKGNFPGRFSGRQFSNSRSEMNVSTLELGDSALYLCASSLVPSGDLLETQYFGPGTRLLVL.